This entry concerns a single T cell receptor (beta chain). Its antigen is not identified. Incorporated into the TCR beta cDNA libraries were unique molecular identifiers, which served to reduce PCR and sequencing biases. The yield from roughly 1 to 10 million T cells was around 500,000 cDNA molecules in total. TCRdb analysed the PCR reads with MiXCR anew, one entry per CDR3 protein. This repertoire shows about 680,000 distinct CDR3 sequences, approximately 60% found once; its top ten account for 10% to 12%. The ends were cut back, 3 bases at V and 0 bases at J, with 15 bases in the middle. The CDR3 totals 17 residues. This sample stems from a study of post-analysis software for immune sequencing data. Whole-study context: Some patients lacked subtype; others had relapsing-remitting, secondary progressive or progressive-relapsing disease. Notes on the study in general: Comparison of patients with controls showed roughly five TRBV segments more frequent in patients, TRBV5-6, TRBV5-1 and TRBV20-1 among them. Pronounced co-clustering by F measure was evident among identically batched samples. In multiple sclerosis, normalized Chao1 diversity was significantly below that of controls.

This chain links TRBV12-3 or TRBV12-4 with TRBJ1-5; tentative D call: TRBD1 (6 bases). Source material: blood. This TCR was sampled from a girl aged 2 to 9 with multiple sclerosis. This CDR3 is CASSFFTDRYSNQPQHF. As DNA, the CDR3 is TGTGCCAGCAGTTTCTTCACCGACAGGTATAGCAATCAGCCCCAGCATTTT.